This entry concerns a single T cell receptor (beta chain). This clone appeared a single time. What this receptor recognizes is not known. The sample holds no much larger clone one base away, and base qualities are not on file. The cohort was made up of approximately 670 healthy bone marrow donors. At the time of sampling, every cohort member was nominally healthy, though immune exposures that went unrecorded were likely present. The donor was CMV seronegative and belonged to the group of several hundred seronegative cohort members. A peripheral blood sample was provided by each donor, and peripheral blood mononuclear cells were used for TCR beta sequencing. Genomic DNA extraction from the blood cell samples was performed with the Qiagen DNeasy Blood Extraction Kit. CDR1 and CDR2 were assigned from the germline V gene as MRHNA and SNTAGT. The CDR3 spans 14 residues, from the cysteine through the phenylalanine. Left in the record is the CDR3 DNA by itself, 42 bases read in frame from the first base. Relative to germline, V is 10 bases shorter and J is 4 bases shorter, with 18 bases between their ends.

Receptor libraries were prepared by the immunoSEQ multiplex PCR assay. For the multiplex PCR, a mixture combining 60 forward primers for TCR Vbeta segments and 13 reverse primers for TCR Jbeta segments was used. Amplification of the CDR3 region of rearranged TCR beta genes was performed with a multiplex PCR assay on genomic DNA. Amplified TCR beta libraries were sequenced as 87-base-pair reads on the Illumina HiSeq System. Turning to the authors' computational methods: In a later analysis, tens of millions of unique TCR beta chains were counted across the approximately 620 repertoires, and roughly 11 million of these chains were shared by at least two donors. To remove PCR and sequencing errors, raw reads were error-corrected and collapsed into unique sequences using a nearest-neighbor algorithm that merged closely related sequences. CDR3 sequences were aligned to IMGT reference sequences to assign V, D and J gene segments. For a sequence to be retained, a match of at least six nucleotides was required to both a V gene segment and a J gene segment. Rearrangements were called productive when the CDR3 lacked stop codons and stayed in frame with V and J; all others were non-productive. Following IMGT convention, CDR3 was defined as the stretch from the second conserved V-encoded cysteine up to the conserved J-encoded phenylalanine. Sequences without an unambiguous match to a single V gene segment were excluded from the earlier analysis of several hundred of the donors. In an earlier analysis of about 590 of the donors, a V segment was called functional when productive rearrangements were above 56.7%, and segregating when the standard deviation between donors exceeded 5%. A statistical classification framework was built for diagnosing cytomegalovirus status from the catalog of TCR beta chain sequences. In a later analysis, TCR nucleotide sequences were compared against IMGT/GENE-DB human TR gene sequences so that V and J genes could be assigned. The TCRdist pipeline was used in a later analysis to assign CDR3 sequences and most-parsimonious VDJ recombination scenarios. In a later analysis, each TCR beta chain was defined by its CDR3 amino acid sequence together with its V-gene family, and reads lacking a unique V-gene family were excluded. A later analysis removed 592 highly shared, low-generation-probability nucleotide sequences to deal with suspected cross-contamination and a sequencing artifact. A later analysis calculated a clonal expansion index for each public chain from normalized within-repertoire ranks of inferred template counts. In a later analysis, generation probabilities were computed with a VDJ recombination model fitted to out-of-frame rearrangements, and the resulting probabilities were checked against IGoR. A later analysis scored TCR-TCR, TCR-HLA and TCR-CMV co-occurrence with hypergeometric tests, applying a repertoire-size bias correction to TCR pairs. To estimate false discovery rates, a later analysis permuted the HLA or CMV assignments 20 times. In a later analysis, co-occurring TCRs were grouped with DBSCAN, and TCRdist sequence similarity was added when clustering was performed within HLA-allele-positive subsets. Repertoires with fewer than 30,000 or more than 120,000 public chains were left out of co-occurrence clustering, as were about 5 repertoires with anomalous nucleotide sharing. The immuneACCESS repertoire file appears here via TCRdb, limited to in-frame rearrangements. These files lack a portion of the clones; in checked studies, under half of the deficit traces to unresolved V genes, and the cause of the others is not known. The V and J calls and clone size were taken over from that table, and D and trimming were inferred from the DNA. In all, the sample holds 180,000 or so clones, and approximately 65% of those were seen once. The ten largest clonotypes hold 2.5% to 3% of the sample.

These data are taken from a study of cytomegalovirus exposure and HLA in healthy donors (dated by TCRdb to the late 2010s). The study in broad terms: An earlier analysis of approximately 640 of the donors reported approximately 270 Gb of sequence data and 100 million to 130 million unique TCR beta sequences from about 180 million T cells. The study combined high-throughput TCR immunosequencing, statistical association of individual TCRs with disease status, and machine learning to predict cytomegalovirus infection status. Alongside the repertoire data, information on donor age, sex, ethnicity and CMV serostatus was compiled. All discovery cohort repertoires had been generated using a single sequencing platform. Roughly 300 gigabases of sequencing data and tens of millions of unique TCR sequences were included in an early release covering about 600 HLA-typed donors. In addition to the first cohort of about 650 subjects, a separate validation cohort of over 90 different subjects was used. Because of strong linkage in the cohort, roughly 5 DR-DQ haplotypes were treated as single units for association and clustering. Among around 400 genotyped donors of the cohort, an average of around 250,000 unique TCR beta nucleotide sequences was sequenced per donor, of which roughly 17% were non-productive. In a later genetic analysis, genome-wide SNP genotypes for about three fifths of the 666 donors were used, and that subset was treated as a discovery cohort. HLA typing included class I and class II loci at four-digit resolution. Typing coverage differed by locus: A, B, C, DRB1 and DQB1 were typed in roughly 629-640 donors, DQA1 in about 500, DPA1 in nearly 610, and DPB1 in just under 490. The study was designed to test whether signatures of past pathogen exposure could be identified by cataloging public T cell receptors. To decide whether each TCR beta V gene segment behaved as functional or pseudogenic, an earlier analysis of fewer than 750 of the donors relied on high-throughput TCR beta sequencing. The T cell repertoires of around 670 subjects were profiled by immunosequencing and related to cytomegalovirus serostatus. Of the roughly 410 genotyped donors, 81% were placed in the genetic ancestry cluster associated with self-reported Caucasian donors. A later analysis re-analyzed previously published TCR beta repertoires from about 600 donors and added high-resolution HLA genotyping to study TCR occurrence patterns. The later analysis used no new phenotypic data to find candidate immune exposures, relying instead on TCR beta sequences and their occurrence across donors. The research as a whole found: Three of the identified cytomegalovirus-associated TCR beta chains were confirmed in vitro to be specific for cytomegalovirus antigens. According to a later genetic analysis, donors in an Asian-associated ancestry cluster had fewer N-insertions in productive TCRs than the approximately 630-donor mean. In a later analysis, TCR association rates were found to vary across HLA loci, with the most associated TCRs seen for DRB1 alleles and the fewest for HLA-C alleles. A total of 150 to 200 TCR beta chains were listed by the study as associated with cytomegalovirus. According to a later analysis, parvovirus B19, influenza, CMV and Epstein-Barr virus appeared linked to several top co-occurrence clusters. Because some donors lacked HLA typing at each locus, the association tests relied only on the typed subset. In a later genetic analysis, a missense DCLRE1C variant was associated with V-gene and J-gene trimming of TCR beta chains, and the association was replicated in an independent cohort. A group of highly shared sequence variants was considered likely to be a technical artifact of the sequencing pipeline. Most TCR sequences were observed very rarely across donors, whereas some public TCRs were present in many individuals. The earlier analysis of almost 600 of the donors excluded roughly 17 rarely observed V segments, including chromosome 9 orphons, because counts were too low. A later analysis found that HLA-associated TCR beta chains were more clonally expanded and had lower generation probabilities than equally common non-associated chains. Correlated functional status among segregating V segments might reflect linkage disequilibrium, but an unknown experimental factor could not be ruled out. Broadly in line with IMGT annotations, most TCR beta V segments showed up in productive rearrangements about 87% or about 30% of the time in an earlier analysis of several hundred of the donors. In this cohort, only TCR beta chains were sequenced, and detectable features were limited by the absence of alpha or paired-chain data. For the cohort, immune exposure information was limited to CMV serostatus. The presence/absence analyses assumed that sequencing depth was roughly uniform across donors, and that assumption may not be true. The classifier was reported to diagnose cytomegalovirus status with high specificity and sensitivity in both the original cohort and the validation cohort. A later analysis associated 15,000 to 20,000 TCR beta sequences with specific HLA alleles at a false discovery rate of 0.05. Most CMV-associated TCR beta chains appeared to be HLA-restricted in a later analysis, and the HLA associations seemed to be driven largely by CMV exposure. The authors suggested that the approach could potentially be generalized to other disease states and immunological phenotypes. A further reported finding was that TCR beta sequences accurately predicted the HLA-A and HLA-B alleles for most subjects in the first cohort. When HLA alleles, especially DR and DQ, strongly co-occurred, TCR associations were difficult to assign to individual alleles. Because the 87-base-pair reads could not distinguish some IMGT-functional V segments, including TRBV6-2 and TRBV6-3, those segments were excluded.

The sequence is built from TRBV6-4 and TRBJ2-3, with a weak D call of TRBD2 (5 bases match). The sequence was obtained from a middle-aged man in good health and CMV-seronegative. The sample taken for sequencing was PBMCs. The sequenced DNA is TGTGCCACCCTCTCCTGTGAGGGCCCAGATACGCAGTATTTT. The encoded protein is CATLSCEGPDTQYF.